Each of the 13 T cell receptor beta chains below was sequenced from the same sample in a study of T cell repertoires in cytomegalovirus infection. TCRdb re-called the reads with MiXCR, one entry per CDR3 protein. The sample contains about 110,000 distinct CDR3 sequences, over 9.5% of which appear only once. Their target antigens are unknown. Sample: PBMCs, sequenced either directly or after in vitro stimulation (not recorded which). These receptors came from a human donor in good health (CMV status not recorded). Some clones in this sample may be carry-over from other donors' samples.

This clonotype was seen many times. The V and J genes are TRBV20-1 and TRBJ2-3; 7 bases match TRBD1. In germline, CDR1 is DFQATT, CDR2 SNEGSKA (reference sequence). V shed 3 bases and J 2 bases; nucleotides not matched to a gene: 5. The CDR3 has 14 residues. The CDR3 loop reads CSASSGGITDTQYF. The CDR3 DNA is TGCAGTGCTAGTTCAGGGGGAATCACAGATACGCAGTATTTT.

This chain uses TRBV10-3 with TRBJ2-3, with TRBD1 matching over 10 bases. Losses at the gene ends were 5 bases for V and 4 bases for J; bases not matched to a gene: 6. Per the germline V gene, CDR1 is ENHRY and CDR2 is SYGVKD. The CDR3 has 15 residues. The CDR3 DNA reads as TGTGCCATCAGTCCTAAGACAGGGGGCGCAGATACGCAGTATTTT. Translation: CAISPKTGGADTQYF.

This clonotype was seen ten or more times. V gene TRBV7-8 combines with J gene TRBJ2-1; 7 bases are shared with TRBD1. Germline loops: CDR1 SGHVS, CDR2 FQNEAQ. The CDR3 sequence is 16 residues long. V shed 1 base and J 10 bases; nucleotides not matched to a gene: 13. The CDR3, as DNA: TGTGCCAGCAGCTTAGGCCGGGACAGATGGACCGAAGAGCAGTTCTTC. Protein: CASSLGRDRWTEEQFF.

This clonotype was recorded at least ten times. J is TRBJ2-1 and V is TRBV7-2; 9 bases agree with TRBD2. From germline, CDR1 is SGHTA and CDR2 FQGNSA. This CDR3 spans 16 amino acids. V was pared by 1 base and J by 3 bases, with 4 bases of the junction left unmatched. This CDR3 is CASSLGASGIYNEQFF. The CDR3 coding sequence is TGTGCCAGCAGCTTAGGAGCTAGCGGGATCTACAATGAGCAGTTCTTC. Variable domain in full (rest from reference TRBV7-2 and TRBJ2-1): GAGVSQSPSNKVTEKGKDVELRCDPISGHTALYWYRQSLGQGLEFLIYFQGNSAPDKSGLPSDRFSAERTGGSVSTLTIQRTQQEDSAVYLCASSLGASGIYNEQFFGPGTRLTVL.

This clonotype was observed at least ten times. The chain joins TRBV5-5 to TRBJ2-5, with a possible D match to TRBD1 (5 bases). The CDR3 is 15 amino acids. V shed 0 bases and J shed 3 bases, with 12 bases lying between them. The germline gives CDR1 SGHKS, CDR2 YYEKEE (reference sequence). The CDR3 DNA reads TGTGCCAGCAGCTTGGCCGACAGCCCGAAAGAGACCCAGTACTTC. Translated, it gives CASSLADSPKETQYF.

This clonotype occurred many times. This chain connects TRBV28 to TRBJ1-2; 7 bases fit TRBD1. The trim removed 6 bases at V and 9 bases at J, leaving 13 bases unmatched. The CDR3 spans 14 residues. Looked up from germline, CDR1 is MDHEN and CDR2 is SYDVKM. The CDR3 DNA sequence: TGTGCCAGCAGCGTCGGGACAGCGGGGCGTAGCTACACCTTC. This sequence encodes CASSVGTAGRSYTF.

The V and J genes are TRBV29-1 and TRBJ2-1; D is uncertain. V lost 4 bases and J lost 5, with 12 bases in between. Per the germline V gene, CDR1 is SQVTM and CDR2 is ANQGSEA. CDR3 length equals 13 residues. CDR3 DNA: TGCAGCGTTGGGCGATCTACCAACAATGAGCAGTTCTTC. Translation: CSVGRSTNNEQFF.

This chain links TRBV6-2 or TRBV6-3 with TRBJ2-5; 10 positions agree with TRBD2. J lost 0 bases, V lost 2 bases, and 6 bases had no gene match. Germline loops: CDR1 MNHEY, CDR2 SVGEGT. CDR3 length equals 17 residues. The CDR3 here is CASSYTFGTSDQETQYF. DNA of the CDR3: TGTGCCAGCAGTTACACCTTCGGGACTAGCGACCAAGAGACCCAGTACTTC.

This clonotype turned up a few times. The V gene is TRBV7-1, the J gene TRBJ2-2; D is uncertain. TRBV7-1 is an ORF for which the function is uncertain. The CDR3 covers 15 residues. Between the trimmed V and J ends, which lost 5 bases and 5 bases, there was a span of 15 bases. CDR3 sequence: CASSPHEVRTGELFF. For the CDR3, the DNA is TGTGCCAGCAGCCCCCACGAGGTGCGAACCGGGGAGCTGTTTTTT.

The chain couples TRBV7-2 to TRBJ2-2; 8 bases align to TRBD2. The germline gives CDR1 SGHTA, CDR2 FQGNSA. CDR3 length: 14 residues. V shed 3 bases, J shed 8 bases, and the junction held 5 bases outside the gene matches. CDR3 DNA: TGTGCCAGCAGCTTGTGGACTAGCACTGGGGAGCTGTTTTTT. The encoded protein is CASSLWTSTGELFF.

This clonotype was recorded at least ten times. This chain uses TRBV5-4 with TRBJ2-7; TRBD1 or TRBD2 may be the D gene (5 bases each). Trimming cost V 4 bases and J 4 bases, with 18 bases left between them. CDR3 size: 15 residues. Germline CDR1 is SGHNT and CDR2 is YYREEE (reference sequence). This CDR3 reads CASSPRVTGPYEQYF. The CDR3 DNA follows: TGTGCCAGCAGCCCGAGGGTGACGGGGCCGTACGAGCAGTACTTC.

CDR3 bases: TGTGCCAGCACACACAGATCGGGGGGAGGCTCGACAGATACGCAGTATTTT. Translating gives CASTHRSGGGSTDTQYF. This chain connects TRBV11-3 to TRBJ2-3, with TRBD2 identical over 7 bases. Germline CDR1 reads SGHNT; CDR2 reads YENEEA. The CDR3 is 17 amino acids. Trimming at V came to 7 bases and at J to 3 bases, leaving 16 bases not matched to a gene.

This clonotype came up many times. The rearrangement joins TRBV7-2 to TRBJ2-3; unclear D gene. Trimming left V 1 base short and J 2 bases short, with 7 bases between. The CDR3 runs 14 residues. CDR1 is SGHTA and CDR2 is FQGNSA in the germline V gene. The chain's CDR3 is CASSLVFTTDTQYF. CDR3 DNA: TGTGCCAGCAGCTTAGTTTTCACCACAGATACGCAGTATTTT. The variable domain in full, with the rest retrieved from reference TRBV7-2 and TRBJ2-3, is GAGVSQSPSNKVTEKGKDVELRCDPISGHTALYWYRQSLGQGLEFLIYFQGNSAPDKSGLPSDRFSAERTGGSVSTLTIQRTQQEDSAVYLCASSLVFTTDTQYFGPGTRLTVL.